This entry is about one TCR beta chain. The antigen remains unidentified. These data are taken from a study of cytomegalovirus exposure and HLA in healthy donors. General study points: A missense DCLRE1C variant was associated with V- and J-gene trimming of TCR beta chains in a later analysis, and an independent cohort replicated the association.

This CDR3 has 15 residues. J lost 3 bases, V lost 5 bases, and 8 bases had no gene match. Germline assignment: CDR1 SGHVS and CDR2 FNYEAQ. PCR used 60 Vbeta primers and 13 Jbeta primers. Sequencing used immunoSEQ multiplex PCR; TCRdb keeps in-frame clones, though not all of them. The data show about 130,000 clones, about 66% seen once. This sequence joins TRBV7-6 and TRBJ2-7; 9 bases are a match to TRBD2. The receptor comes from a human donor in good health. Sequencing input: PBMCs. The chain's CDR3 is CASSAGTSFFYEQYF. DNA of the CDR3: TGTGCCAGCAGCGCTGGGACTAGCTTCTTCTACGAGCAGTACTTC.